The source of this TCR beta chain is a study of PD-1 blockade in classical Hodgkin lymphoma. General study points: Newly diagnosed patients had diversity similar to the baseline diversity of complete responders.

Measured with immunoSEQ multiplex PCR; TCRdb has only the in-frame clones, and not every one. The sample consists of roughly 100,000 clones, about nine tenths of them appearing once. The CDR3 is made up of 13 amino acids. Between the trimmed V and J ends, which lost 0 bases and 7 bases, there was a span of 9 bases. Germline V gene lookup returns CDR1 MNHEY and CDR2 SMNVEV (reference sequence). Described time point: cycle 4 day 1 (C4D1), after 5 to 7 weeks of nivolumab. Brentuximab vedotin exposure varied among the patients, all of whom had relapsed after autologous stem cell transplantation. In regard to this clone: Antigen specificity is unknown.

The TCR originated in a human donor with classical Hodgkin lymphoma. The specimen comprised peripheral blood mononuclear cells (PBMCs), sampled before the fourth cycle of nivolumab. The chain combines TRBV27 with TRBJ1-2, with D possibly matching TRBD1 (5 bases). DNA for the CDR3: TGTGCCAGCAGTTTATCGGGGCAAGGTGGCTACACCTTC. Its translation: CASSLSGQGGYTF.